This is a list of T cell receptor beta chains from one sample in a study of blood T cell repertoires in COVID-19. Some clones are missing from TCRdb's copy, which holds only in-frame ones; the method was immunoSEQ multiplex PCR. The repertoire holds 150,000 to 180,000 clones, roughly 80% seen once, with roughly 1.5% in the top ten. The sequencing sample was made of peripheral blood. Receptor source: an elderly man with acute or convalescent COVID-19. CDR3s include the opening cysteine and the closing phenylalanine or tryptophan. Each record gives: V gene, D gene, CDR3 length, clone size, J gene, CDR3 DNA, CDR3 protein. A D gene is named only where the DNA matches it firmly. Clone size, where shown, is once, few, many, or a class for clones that have expanded.

TRBV14	-	17	-	TRBJ1-1	TGTGCCAGCAGCCTGACAATCGCTGGGTTTCTGAACACTGAAGCTTTCTTT	CASSLTIAGFLNTEAFF
TRBV4-2	-	14	-	TRBJ1-1	TGTGCCAGCACCCCCCTTCGGGTGAACACTGAAGCTTTCTTT	CASTPLRVNTEAFF
TRBV7-2	-	13	-	TRBJ1-2	TGTGCCAGCAGCGCCCCCGGGAGCTATGGCTACACCTTC	CASSAPGSYGYTF
TRBV4-1	TRBD2	15	-	TRBJ2-1	TGCGCCAGCAGCCCGAGACTAGCGGAGTACAATGAGCAGTTCTTC	CASSPRLAEYNEQFF
TRBV7-2	TRBD2	16	-	TRBJ2-3	TGTGCCAGCAGCCAAGCCGGGACTAGCTTCACAGATACGCAGTATTTT	CASSQAGTSFTDTQYF
TRBV18	-	17	-	TRBJ2-3	TGTGCCAGCTCCCGCCCGTTGGGGTCGGGGTCTACAGATACGCAGTATTTT	CASSRPLGSGSTDTQYF
TRBV7-9	-	16	few	TRBJ1-6	TGTGCCAGCAGCTTAGCAGCGGCCCGTTATAATTCACCCCTCCACTTT	CASSLAAARYNSPLHF
TRBV2	TRBD1	15	-	TRBJ2-3	TGTGCCAGCACCGTGGGACAGGGGCCTTCAGATACGCAGTATTTT	CASTVGQGPSDTQYF
TRBV3-1/TRBV3-2	TRBD1	16	-	TRBJ2-2	TGTGCCAGCACCGCAAGGGACAGGGGGCCCGCCGGGGAGCTGTTTTTT	CASTARDRGPAGELFF
TRBV19	-	17	-	TRBJ2-1	TGTGCCAGTAGCACCCCGACGGACTGGAGCTCCTACAATGAGCAGTTCTTC	CASSTPTDWSSYNEQFF
TRBV5-1	TRBD1	15	-	TRBJ2-3	TGCGCCAGCAGCTCCGGACAGGGGAGCACAGATACGCAGTATTTT	CASSSGQGSTDTQYF
TRBV6-2/TRBV6-3	TRBD2	16	-	TRBJ2-1	TGTGCCAGCAGTTATCCGGGACTAGCGGGGTACAATGAGCAGTTCTTC	CASSYPGLAGYNEQFF
TRBV5-1	-	15	-	TRBJ2-2	TGCGCCAGCAGACCGCGGACTGCGAACACCGGGGAGCTGTTTTTT	CASRPRTANTGELFF
TRBV6-1	-	15	large	TRBJ1-5	TGTGCCAGCAGTGAAGGAGGGGGACATAGTCAGCCCCAGCATTTT	CASSEGGGHSQPQHF
TRBV10-2	TRBD1	17	-	TRBJ1-6	TGCGCCAGCAACCCGACAGGGCAGGGCTCCTATAATTCACCCCTCCACTTT	CASNPTGQGSYNSPLHF
TRBV7-9	TRBD1	15	-	TRBJ2-7	TGTGCCAGCAGCAAGGGACAGAGAAGCGAGGGCGAGCAGTACTTC	CASSKGQRSEGEQYF
TRBV5-6	-	13	-	TRBJ1-1	TGTGCCAGCAGCTTGACTGAGGGCACTGAAGCTTTCTTT	CASSLTEGTEAFF
TRBV7-2	-	13	-	TRBJ1-1	TGTGCCAGCAGCTTTGGCTCGGGGACTGAAGCTTTCTTT	CASSFGSGTEAFF
TRBV18	TRBD1	14	few	TRBJ1-1	TGTGCCAGCTCACAAACAGGGGAGGTGACTGAAGCTTTCTTT	CASSQTGEVTEAFF
TRBV14	-	16	-	TRBJ2-7	TGTGCCAGCAGCCAGGGGGGACGGGGGTCTACCTACGAGCAGTACTTC	CASSQGGRGSTYEQYF
TRBV7-9	TRBD1	14	-	TRBJ1-3	TGTGCCAGCAGCTGGACAGGGGGTGGAAACACCATATATTTT	CASSWTGGGNTIYF
TRBV19	TRBD1	16	-	TRBJ1-5	TGTGCCAGTAGTATCGGGCAGGGGGTAAGAAATCAGCCCCAGCATTTT	CASSIGQGVRNQPQHF
TRBV29-1	TRBD1	15	-	TRBJ2-3	TGCAGCGTCAGCTTGACAGGGAGCCGCACAGATACGCAGTATTTT	CSVSLTGSRTDTQYF
TRBV10-3	TRBD2	18	-	TRBJ2-5	TGTGCCATCAGTGGGGATTTGGGACTAGCGGGGGTCCAAGAGACCCAGTACTTC	CAISGDLGLAGVQETQYF
TRBV7-9	-	14	-	TRBJ1-2	TGTGCCAGCAGCTTAGTGGCAGGGCCGTATGGCTACACCTTC	CASSLVAGPYGYTF
TRBV7-8	-	15	-	TRBJ2-5	TGTGCCAGCAGCTTCGGGGGTTCCAACCAAGAGACCCAGTACTTC	CASSFGGSNQETQYF
TRBV7-2	TRBD1	15	-	TRBJ1-1	TGTGCCAGCAGCGCCGGACAGGGAATTGGCACTGAAGCTTTCTTT	CASSAGQGIGTEAFF
TRBV5-4	-	14	once	TRBJ2-1	TGTGCCAGCAGTGGCCAGAACTCCTACAATGAGCAGTTCTTC	CASSGQNSYNEQFF
TRBV5-1	-	13	-	TRBJ1-2	TGCGCCAGCAGCTTGCGCCAGAACTATGGCTACACCTTC	CASSLRQNYGYTF
TRBV6-2/TRBV6-3	TRBD1	16	few	TRBJ1-5	TGTGCCAGCAGTTACGGTGGACAGGTAAGGCATCAGCCCCAGCATTTT	CASSYGGQVRHQPQHF
TRBV9	-	17	once	TRBJ1-2	TGTGCCAGCAGCGCCGGGCAGGGTTCGGGGACACGTTATGGCTACACCTTC	CASSAGQGSGTRYGYTF
TRBV6-2/TRBV6-3	TRBD2	15	-	TRBJ2-5	TGTGCCAGCAGACCTAGCGGGGGGCCCCAAGAGACCCAGTACTTC	CASRPSGGPQETQYF
TRBV15	-	14	few	TRBJ2-2	TGTGCCACCAGCGTGACGGGGTCCGTCGGGGAGCTGTTTTTT	CATSVTGSVGELFF
TRBV19	-	14	-	TRBJ2-2	TGTGCCAGTAGTATAGCTCCGAACACCGGGGAGCTGTTTTTT	CASSIAPNTGELFF
TRBV24-1	-	15	-	TRBJ2-5	TGTGCCACCAGTGATTTGACAGGGCTTAAGGAGACCCAGTACTTC	CATSDLTGLKETQYF
TRBV18	-	13	-	TRBJ2-7	TGTGCCAGCTCACCACGGGCCAAGGGGGAGCAGTACTTC	CASSPRAKGEQYF
TRBV7-2	TRBD1	16	-	TRBJ2-2	TGTGCCAGCAGCTCCCTAGGGGGCGGGAACACCGGGGAGCTGTTTTTT	CASSSLGGGNTGELFF
TRBV5-8	-	16	-	TRBJ2-3	TGTGCCAGCAGCTTGGTATTGGACACCCGAAGTTGGACGCAGTATTTT	CASSLVLDTRSWTQYF
TRBV24-1	-	18	-	TRBJ1-6	TGTGCCACCAACCTTAGGACCGGGAGTGGCTCCTATAATTCACCCCTCCACTTT	CATNLRTGSGSYNSPLHF
TRBV6-6	TRBD1	14	-	TRBJ1-4	TGTGCCAGCAATAGGGGGCAGGAAAATGAAAAACTGTTTTTT	CASNRGQENEKLFF
TRBV24-1	-	15	-	TRBJ2-5	TGTGCCACCAGTCTCACAGGGTACCCTCAAGAGACCCAGTACTTC	CATSLTGYPQETQYF
TRBV20-1	TRBD2	11	-	TRBJ2-1	TGCAGTGCAACGGGGGGGCCATTACAGTTCTTC	CSATGGPLQFF
TRBV4-1	TRBD1	16	-	TRBJ2-2	TGCGCCAGCAGCCAAGTGGGCCAGGGGGCGACCGGGGAGCTGTTTTTT	CASSQVGQGATGELFF
TRBV7-2	TRBD2	17	-	TRBJ2-7	TGTGCCAGCAGCCCTTTGGTACTAGCGGGGACCTCCTACGAGCAGTACTTC	CASSPLVLAGTSYEQYF
TRBV6-4	-	15	-	TRBJ1-6	TGTGCCAGCAGTGAAAAGGGAGGGCTGCTTTCACCCCTCCACTTT	CASSEKGGLLSPLHF
TRBV5-1	-	13	-	TRBJ1-1	TGCGCCAGCAGCTCCCAGGGGAACACTGAAGCTTTCTTT	CASSSQGNTEAFF
TRBV24-1	TRBD1	17	-	TRBJ1-3	TGTGCCACCAGTGATTTCACGGGGACAGGAGAAGGAAACACCATATATTTT	CATSDFTGTGEGNTIYF
TRBV4-2	TRBD2	17	-	TRBJ2-7	TGTGCCAGCAGCCAAGCGGGACTAGCCAGTATAACCTACGAGCAGTACTTC	CASSQAGLASITYEQYF
TRBV6-5	-	13	few	TRBJ1-1	TGTGCCAGCAGCCCCTCACAGAACACTGAAGCTTTCTTT	CASSPSQNTEAFF
TRBV11-2	TRBD2	13	-	TRBJ2-1	TGTGCCAGCAGCCCCACCGGGACTATAGAGCAGTTCTTC	CASSPTGTIEQFF
TRBV5-8	TRBD1	16	-	TRBJ2-1	TGTGCCAGCAGTTGGGGACAGGGGGTTACCTACAATGAGCAGTTCTTC	CASSWGQGVTYNEQFF
TRBV30	-	16	-	TRBJ1-6	TGTGCCTGGAGTGAGCAGGGTCATCCTCTTAATTCACCCCTCCACTTT	CAWSEQGHPLNSPLHF
TRBV6-1	-	16	once	TRBJ1-2	TGTGCCAGCAGTGAAGCGCTGGGGCAGAACGGGTATGGCTACACCTTC	CASSEALGQNGYGYTF